Presented here are 22 T cell receptor beta chains from one specimen sequenced in a study of blood T cell repertoires in COVID-19. Sequencing used immunoSEQ multiplex PCR; TCRdb keeps in-frame clones, though not all of them. Here the sample spans more than 45,000 clones, roughly 85% being singletons. The sequenced material came from peripheral blood. Receptors were obtained from a woman older than 75 with acute or convalescent COVID-19.

The V gene is TRBV9, the J gene TRBJ2-1, with TRBD2 matching over 10 bases. The V segment lost 1 base and the J segment 8 bases; nucleotides outside the gene matches: 6. CDR3 length equals 15 residues. In germline, CDR1 is SGDLS, CDR2 YYNGEE. The CDR3 bases are TGTGCCAGCAGCGTAAGCGGGGGGGCCATTGATGAGCAGTTCTTC. Amino acid sequence: CASSVSGGAIDEQFF.

The CDR3 here is CASSLRPTGQKYEQYF. For the CDR3, the DNA is TGCGCCAGCAGCCTCCGACCGACTGGACAGAAGTACGAGCAGTACTTC. This chain connects TRBV5-1 to TRBJ2-7; a weak D match, TRBD1 (6 bases). The V and J ends lost 4 bases and 4 bases respectively, with 21 bases between them. CDR1 and CDR2 (germline): SGHRS, YFSETQ. This CDR3 spans 16 amino acids. Full variable domain (remainder filled in from reference TRBV5-1 and TRBJ2-7): KAGVTQTPRYLIKTRGQQVTLSCSPISGHRSVSWYQQTPGQGLQFLFEYFSETQRNKGNFPGRFSGRQFSNSRSEMNVSTLELGDSALYLCASSLRPTGQKYEQYFGPGTRLTVT.

The chain uses TRBV19 and TRBJ1-4; a weak D match, TRBD1 (6 bases). V lost 3 bases to trimming and J lost 8 bases, with 10 bases between them. Germline lookup yields CDR1 LNHDA and CDR2 SQIVND (reference sequence). The CDR3 runs 13 residues. The CDR3 DNA reads as TGTGCCAGTAGTATCGGGACAAGGGAAAAACTGTTTTTT. Residues: CASSIGTREKLFF.

This chain connects TRBV12-3 or TRBV12-4 to TRBJ2-7; D gene unclear. The CDR3 runs 13 residues. Deletions cut 6 bases from V and 0 bases from J, with 9 bases between. CDR3 sequence: CASRQSASYEQYF. CDR3 DNA sequence: TGTGCCAGCAGACAGTCTGCCTCCTACGAGCAGTACTTC.

J is TRBJ2-5 and V is TRBV3-1 (or the pseudogene TRBV3-2), with D hard to call. The germline gives CDR1 LGHDT, CDR2 YNNKEL (reference sequence). V lost 4 bases and J lost 2, with 11 bases in between. This CDR3 is built from 14 residues. The CDR3 DNA sequence: TGTGCCAGCAGCCCGCGGAACTTACAAGAGACCCAGTACTTC. Its protein is CASSPRNLQETQYF.

This chain uses TRBV9 with TRBJ2-7; perhaps TRBD2 as D (6 bases). V was pared by 4 bases and J by 0 bases, with 11 bases between. The CDR3 extends over 14 amino acids. Looked up from germline, CDR1 is SGDLS and CDR2 is YYNGEE. The DNA of the CDR3 is TGTGCCAGCAGCCCCCGGGGGAGCTCCTACGAGCAGTACTTC. It codes for CASSPRGSSYEQYF.

This rearrangement joins TRBV20-1 to TRBJ2-7, with a tentative D call TRBD2 (7 bases). The V and J ends lost 3 bases and 3 bases respectively, with 15 bases between them. The CDR3 is 14 amino acids. Germline V gene lookup returns CDR1 DFQATT and CDR2 SNEGSKA (reference sequence). CDR3 residues: CSASMGGGFYEQYF. The CDR3 DNA sequence: TGCAGTGCTAGTATGGGGGGGGGCTTCTACGAGCAGTACTTC.

The CDR3 reads CASSPGSRTMNTEAFF. In nucleotides, the CDR3 is TGTGCCAGCAGCCCGGGGAGCAGAACCATGAACACTGAAGCTTTCTTT. The rearrangement links TRBV5-4 to TRBJ1-1; D is ambiguous. The CDR3 covers 16 residues. Germline CDR1 and CDR2: SGHNT and YYREEE (reference sequence). The germline V and J ends were trimmed by 4 bases and 0 bases, with 16 bases remaining between them. Together with reference TRBV5-4 and TRBJ1-1, the CDR3 gives the full variable domain: ETGVTQSPTHLIKTRGQQVTLRCSSQSGHNTVSWYQQALGQGPQFIFQYYREEENGRGNFPPRFSGLQFPNYSSELNVNALELDDSALYLCASSPGSRTMNTEAFFGQGTRLTVV.

The chain joins TRBV6-6 to TRBJ2-2; 13 bases agree with TRBD2. Germline lookup yields CDR1 MNHNY and CDR2 SVGAGI (reference sequence). CDR3 size: 16 residues. Losses at the gene ends were 2 bases for V and 6 bases for J; bases not matched to a gene: 3. CDR3 amino acids: CASSYLTSGGPGELFF. The CDR3 region has the DNA TGTGCCAGCAGTTACCTGACTAGCGGGGGGCCCGGGGAGCTGTTTTTT.

Comment on this clone: Other DNA sequences of this sample code for an identical CDR3. The chain is built from TRBV27 and TRBJ2-3; TRBD2 matches 9 bases. J lost 5 bases, V lost 0 bases, and 15 bases had no gene match. Per germline, CDR1 MNHEY and CDR2 SMNVEV (reference sequence). The CDR3 contains 19 residues. Here the CDR3 DNA reads TGTGCCAGCAGTTTATCTTCATTAAGGGGGCGGGGGGGCCTAGATACGCAGTATTTT. Amino acids: CASSLSSLRGRGGLDTQYF.

This clone was observed a few times. This chain links TRBV5-6 with TRBJ2-1, with TRBD1 matching over 8 bases. The trim removed 3 bases at V and 6 bases at J, leaving 14 bases unmatched. CDR1 is SGHDT, CDR2 YYEEEE, per germline. The CDR3 has 17 residues. The CDR3 region has the DNA TGTGCCAGCAGCTCCCTAGGAGGACAGGGCGGTGGCAATGAGCAGTTCTTC. Protein sequence: CASSSLGGQGGGNEQFF.

This chain joins TRBV6-2 or TRBV6-3 and TRBJ2-5; TRBD1 matches at 11 bases. J lost 5 bases, V lost 6 bases, and 5 bases had no gene match. CDR1 MNHEY and CDR2 SVGEGT come from the germline V gene. The CDR3 totals 14 residues. The DNA of the CDR3 is TGTGCCAGCAGCACCGGGACAGGGGGGGAGACCCAGTACTTC. Protein product: CASSTGTGGETQYF.

This rearrangement joins TRBV19 to TRBJ2-7; 7 bases are shared with TRBD2. The trim removed 7 bases at V and 0 bases at J, leaving 6 bases unmatched. The CDR3 loop spans 14 amino acids. The germline CDR1 and CDR2 sequences are LNHDA and SQIVND (reference sequence). CDR3 region: CASNQGGSSYEQYF. In DNA form, the CDR3 reads TGTGCCAGTAATCAGGGAGGGTCCTCCTACGAGCAGTACTTC.

Only a few counts were recorded for this clone. V and J are TRBV10-3 and TRBJ1-2; the D gene is possibly TRBD1 (6 bases). The length of the CDR3 is 14 residues. V was shortened by 6 bases and J by 0 bases, with 11 bases between the two germline ends. Germline CDR1 and CDR2: ENHRY and SYGVKD. CDR3 residues: CAIRGQPPNYGYTF. The DNA for the CDR3 is TGTGCCATCAGAGGACAGCCTCCTAACTATGGCTACACCTTC.

The chain links TRBV7-8 to TRBJ1-3; D not resolved. The V gene lost 1 base and the J gene lost 7 bases, with 14 bases spanning the gap. CDR1 is SGHVS and CDR2 is FQNEAQ in the germline V gene. The CDR3 sequence is 15 residues long. In nucleotides, the CDR3 is TGTGCCAGCAGCTTAGATGAGGTTTCTGAGAACACCATATATTTT. Translation gives CASSLDEVSENTIYF. The full variable domain, its missing parts supplied by reference TRBV7-8 and TRBJ1-3, is GAGVSQSPRYKVAKRGQDVALRCDPISGHVSLFWYQQALGQGPEFLTYFQNEAQLDKSGLPSDRFFAERPEGSVSTLKIQRTQQEDSAVYLCASSLDEVSENTIYFGEGSWLTVV.

This clone was seen more than once but under ten times. V is TRBV6-5 and J is TRBJ1-1, with 7 bases aligning to TRBD1. CDR3 size: 13 residues. Trimming cost V 6 bases and J 3 bases; bases outside gene matches: 4. Per the germline V gene, CDR1 is MNHEY and CDR2 is SVGAGI. The CDR3 spells CASSVRGHTEAFF. The CDR3 DNA reads as TGTGCCAGCAGCGTTAGGGGGCACACTGAAGCTTTCTTT.

J is TRBJ2-1 and V is TRBV9; 10 nucleotides match TRBD2. Trimming took 4 bases from V and 6 from J; bases not matched to a gene: 7. This CDR3 contains 15 residues. Germline V gives CDR1 SGDLS, CDR2 YYNGEE. CDR3 protein: CASSPVASGGNEQFF. In nucleotides, the CDR3 is TGTGCCAGCAGCCCAGTGGCTAGCGGGGGCAATGAGCAGTTCTTC.

The chain carries TRBV3-1 (or the pseudogene TRBV3-2) and TRBJ1-5; TRBD1 matches at 7 bases. The germline gives CDR1 LGHDT, CDR2 YNNKEL (reference sequence). The V gene end was trimmed by 4 bases and the J gene end by 4 bases; junction bases not matched to a gene: 7. The CDR3 extends over 15 amino acids. Written as DNA, the CDR3 is TGTGCCAGCAGCCGGTCGACAGGGACGAATCAGCCCCAGCATTTT. Translating gives CASSRSTGTNQPQHF.

V gene TRBV4-1 combines with J gene TRBJ2-7, with TRBD2 matching over 9 bases. The junction had 4 bases not matched to a gene; V was cut back by 3 bases and J by 1 base. CDR3 length: 15 residues. CDR1 is MGHRA, CDR2 YSYEKL, per germline. The CDR3 region has the DNA TGCGCCAGCAGCCAGATAGCGGGGGATTCCTACGAGCAGTACTTC. Translating it yields CASSQIAGDSYEQYF.

The J gene is TRBJ2-2, the V gene TRBV25-1, with D possibly being TRBD1 (5 bases). CDR3 length: 15 residues. CDR1 is MGHDK, CDR2 SYGVNS, per germline. Trimming took 3 bases from V and 5 from J, leaving 13 bases between them. For the CDR3, the DNA is TGTGCCAGCAGTGACCGCCAGGGTAGGACCGGGGAGCTGTTTTTT. This translates into CASSDRQGRTGELFF.

CDR3 DNA sequence: TGTGCCAGCATCCTGGGACACACCTTTAACTATGGCTACACCTTC. It yields the protein CASILGHTFNYGYTF. J is TRBJ1-2 and V is TRBV6-4, with D perhaps matching TRBD1 (6 bases). Trimming pared 7 bases from V and 1 base from J, leaving 16 bases between. This CDR3 is 15 amino acids long. Per germline, CDR1 MRHNA and CDR2 SNTAGT.

The J gene is TRBJ1-3, the V gene TRBV11-2, with a possible D match to TRBD1 (6 bases). The CDR3 sequence is 15 residues long. Germline V gene lookup returns CDR1 SGHAT and CDR2 FQNNGV. Trimming stripped 4 bases from V and 3 bases from J, with 13 bases between. The CDR3 nucleotides read TGTGCCAGCAGCTCCACTCTAGGGGGTGGAAACACCATATATTTT. Amino acid sequence: CASSSTLGGGNTIYF.